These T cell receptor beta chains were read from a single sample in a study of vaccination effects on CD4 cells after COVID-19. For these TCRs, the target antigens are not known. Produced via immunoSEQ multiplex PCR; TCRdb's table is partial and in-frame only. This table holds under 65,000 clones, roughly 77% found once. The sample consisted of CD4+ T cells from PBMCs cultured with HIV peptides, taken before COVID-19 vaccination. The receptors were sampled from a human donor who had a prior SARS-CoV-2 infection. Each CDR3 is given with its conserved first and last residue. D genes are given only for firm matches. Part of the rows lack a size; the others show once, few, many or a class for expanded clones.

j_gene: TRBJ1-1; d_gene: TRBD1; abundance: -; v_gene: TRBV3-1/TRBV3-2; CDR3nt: TGTGCCAGCAGCTACGGGACAGGGGGGGACACTGAAGCTTTCTTT; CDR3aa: CASSYGTGGDTEAFF
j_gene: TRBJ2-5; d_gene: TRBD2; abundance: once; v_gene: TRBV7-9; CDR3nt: TGTGCCAGCAAGCGGGGGGATCAAGAGACCCAGTACTTC; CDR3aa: CASKRGDQETQYF
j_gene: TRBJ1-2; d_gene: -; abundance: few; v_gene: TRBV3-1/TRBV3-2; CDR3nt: TGTGCCAGCAGCCAAGACAGGGGTGATGGCTACACCTTC; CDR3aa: CASSQDRGDGYTF
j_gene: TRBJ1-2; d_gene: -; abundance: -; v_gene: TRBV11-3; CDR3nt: TGTGCCAGCAGCAACAGAACCAAAGGGCCTAACTATGGCTACACCTTC; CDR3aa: CASSNRTKGPNYGYTF
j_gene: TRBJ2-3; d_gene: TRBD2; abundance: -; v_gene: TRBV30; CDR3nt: TGTGCCTGGAGTGTAATTGCGGGGGGAACAGATACGCAGTATTTT; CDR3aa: CAWSVIAGGTDTQYF
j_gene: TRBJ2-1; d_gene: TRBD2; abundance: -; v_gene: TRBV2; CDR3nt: TGTGCCAGCAGTGATAGCGGGGGGCAGGGTGAGCAGTTCTTC; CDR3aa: CASSDSGGQGEQFF
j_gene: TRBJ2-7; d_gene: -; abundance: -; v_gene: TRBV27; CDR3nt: TGTGCCAGCAGTTTAGCCAGGGGTCTTTACGAGCAGTACTTC; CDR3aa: CASSLARGLYEQYF
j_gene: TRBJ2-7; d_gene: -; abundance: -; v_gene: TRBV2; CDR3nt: TGTGCCAGCAGTCCTCAGGTGAGCTCCTACGAGCAGTACTTC; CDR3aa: CASSPQVSSYEQYF
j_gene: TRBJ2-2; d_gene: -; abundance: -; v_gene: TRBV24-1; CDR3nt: TGTGCCACCAGTCTGACGGGGAACACCGGGGAGCTGTTTTTT; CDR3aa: CATSLTGNTGELFF
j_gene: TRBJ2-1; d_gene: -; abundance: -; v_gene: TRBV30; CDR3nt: TGTGCCTGGAGTGTGTGGGGGGGCAGGGATCTCAATGAGCAGTTCTTC; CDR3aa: CAWSVWGGRDLNEQFF
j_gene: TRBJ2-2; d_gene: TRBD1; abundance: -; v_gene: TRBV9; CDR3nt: TGTGCCAGCGCACGACCGGGACAGGCGAACACCGGGGAGCTGTTTTTT; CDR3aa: CASARPGQANTGELFF
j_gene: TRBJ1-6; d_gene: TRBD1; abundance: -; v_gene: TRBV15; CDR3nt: TGTGCCACCAGCAGGGGTAACGGCAGGGGGAGCTCCTATAATTCACCCCTCCACTTT; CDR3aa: CATSRGNGRGSSYNSPLHF
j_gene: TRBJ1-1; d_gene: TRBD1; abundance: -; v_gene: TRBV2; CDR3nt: TGTGCCAGCAGCCCCCGGGGACAGGAGAACACTGAAGCTTTCTTT; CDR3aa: CASSPRGQENTEAFF
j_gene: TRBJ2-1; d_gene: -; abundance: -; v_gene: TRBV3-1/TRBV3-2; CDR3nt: TGTGCCAGCAGCCAAGATGGGAGGCAGTTCTTC; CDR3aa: CASSQDGRQFF
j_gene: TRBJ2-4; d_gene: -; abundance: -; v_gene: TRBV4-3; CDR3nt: TGCGCCAGCAGCCAAGATGTCCTGGCCAAAAACATTCAGTACTTC; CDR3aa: CASSQDVLAKNIQYF
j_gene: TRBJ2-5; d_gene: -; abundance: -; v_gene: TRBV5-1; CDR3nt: TGCGCCAGCAGCTCAGGGGAGCCGCAGGGGACCCAGTACTTC; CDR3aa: CASSSGEPQGTQYF
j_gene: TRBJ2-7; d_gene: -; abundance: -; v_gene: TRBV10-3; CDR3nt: TGTGCCATCAGTGAATCGAAGGGTGAGCAGTACTTC; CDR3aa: CAISESKGEQYF
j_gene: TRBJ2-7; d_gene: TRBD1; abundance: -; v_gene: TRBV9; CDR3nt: TGTGCCAGCAGCGTAGGGGGGACAGGGACATACGAGCAGTACTTC; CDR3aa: CASSVGGTGTYEQYF
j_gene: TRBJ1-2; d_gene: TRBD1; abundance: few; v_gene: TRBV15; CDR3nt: TGTGCCACCAGCAGAGGACAGGGGGCGTATGGCTACACCTTC; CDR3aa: CATSRGQGAYGYTF
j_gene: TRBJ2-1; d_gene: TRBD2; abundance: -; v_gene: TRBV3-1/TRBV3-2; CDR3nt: TGTGCCAGCAGCCAAGATTTAGGAGCGGGAGGAGGTAATGAGCAGTTCTTC; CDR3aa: CASSQDLGAGGGNEQFF
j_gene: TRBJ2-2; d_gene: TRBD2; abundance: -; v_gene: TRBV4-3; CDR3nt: TGCGCCAGCAGCCTCATGCTAGCTAGCGGGTCGAACACCGGGGAGCTGTTTTTT; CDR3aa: CASSLMLASGSNTGELFF
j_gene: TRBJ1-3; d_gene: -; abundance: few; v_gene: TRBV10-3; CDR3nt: TGTGCCATCAGAGAGACAGCATCTGGAAACACCATATATTTT; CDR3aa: CAIRETASGNTIYF